This is a list of T cell receptor beta chains from one sample in a study of early T cells in non-severe SARS-CoV-2 infection. TCRdb called the 5' RACE reads again in MiXCR, with one record for every CDR3 protein. The profile covers 80,000 or so distinct CDR3 sequences, with approximately 10% appearing a single time and 9.5% to 15% taken by the ten largest. The sequenced sample was whole blood, obtained at baseline. These receptors were collected from an adult who was a healthcare worker with PCR-confirmed SARS-CoV-2 infection or an uninfected control (not recorded which). Both conserved end residues are part of each CDR3. D genes are given only for firm matches. The size field is filled for only some rows; it gives once, few, many or a size class.

D gene: .
clone size: few
V gene: TRBV7-2
J gene: TRBJ1-2
CDR3 protein: CASSSDSLGGYTF
CDR3 DNA: TGTGCCAGCAGCTCGGACAGCCTGGGGGGCTACACCTTC

D gene: .
clone size: .
V gene: TRBV20-1
J gene: TRBJ2-7
CDR3 protein: CSIPGESYEQYF
CDR3 DNA: TGCAGTATCCCGGGGGAGTCCTACGAGCAGTACTTC

D gene: TRBD1
clone size: .
V gene: TRBV6-5
J gene: TRBJ2-5
CDR3 protein: CASSFLGQVHLGETQYF
CDR3 DNA: TGTGCCAGCAGTTTCCTTGGACAGGTTCACCTCGGGGAGACCCAGTACTTC

D gene: .
clone size: .
V gene: TRBV19
J gene: TRBJ2-1
CDR3 protein: CASSLWTYNEQFF
CDR3 DNA: TGTGCCAGTAGTCTCTGGACCTACAATGAGCAGTTCTTC

D gene: .
clone size: many
V gene: TRBV6-6
J gene: TRBJ1-1
CDR3 protein: CASFLGREAFF
CDR3 DNA: TGTGCCAGCTTTTTGGGTCGTGAAGCTTTCTTT

D gene: .
clone size: many
V gene: TRBV7-9
J gene: TRBJ1-1
CDR3 protein: CASSLASGIRTEPFF
CDR3 DNA: TGTGCCAGCAGCTTAGCCTCAGGGATTAGGACTGAACCTTTCTTT

D gene: .
clone size: .
V gene: TRBV29-1
J gene: TRBJ2-1
CDR3 protein: CSVLQGSSYNEQFF
CDR3 DNA: TGCAGCGTTTTGCAGGGGAGCTCCTACAATGAGCAGTTCTTC

D gene: TRBD1
clone size: few
V gene: TRBV9
J gene: TRBJ1-2
CDR3 protein: CASSAPWGQGDYGYTF
CDR3 DNA: TGTGCCAGCAGCGCTCCCTGGGGACAGGGGGACTATGGCTACACCTTC

D gene: .
clone size: few
V gene: TRBV5-4
J gene: TRBJ1-3
CDR3 protein: CASSLGATSGNTIYF
CDR3 DNA: TGTGCCAGCAGCTTAGGGGCCACCTCTGGAAACACCATATATTTT

D gene: TRBD1
clone size: many
V gene: TRBV7-6
J gene: TRBJ2-2
CDR3 protein: CASSSGQGASTGELFF
CDR3 DNA: TGTGCCAGCAGCTCCGGACAGGGGGCGAGCACCGGGGAGCTGTTTTTT

D gene: .
clone size: many
V gene: TRBV20-1
J gene: TRBJ1-5
CDR3 protein: CSARGDSNQPQHF
CDR3 DNA: TGCAGTGCTAGAGGGGATAGCAATCAGCCCCAGCATTTT

D gene: .
clone size: few
V gene: TRBV6-6
J gene: TRBJ1-1
CDR3 protein: CAEGTGSNTEAFF
CDR3 DNA: TGTGCCGAAGGCACAGGATCGAACACTGAAGCTTTCTTT

D gene: .
clone size: few
V gene: TRBV12-3/TRBV12-4
J gene: TRBJ2-5
CDR3 protein: CASSIKQGGRETQYF
CDR3 DNA: TGTGCCAGCAGTATAAAACAGGGGGGGAGAGAGACCCAGTACTTC

D gene: TRBD1
clone size: many
V gene: TRBV7-9
J gene: TRBJ2-1
CDR3 protein: CASSIRIPGQGIYNEQFF
CDR3 DNA: TGTGCCAGCAGCATACGGATTCCGGGACAGGGGATTTACAATGAGCAGTTCTTC

D gene: .
clone size: few
V gene: TRBV25-1
J gene: TRBJ2-1
CDR3 protein: CASSEIGMGFNEQFF
CDR3 DNA: TGTGCCAGCAGTGAAATCGGGATGGGGTTCAATGAGCAGTTCTTC

D gene: .
clone size: many
V gene: TRBV7-9
J gene: TRBJ2-7
CDR3 protein: CASSLGAASYEQYF
CDR3 DNA: TGTGCCAGCAGCTTAGGGGCAGCCTCCTACGAGCAGTACTTC

D gene: .
clone size: many
V gene: TRBV11-2
J gene: TRBJ1-6
CDR3 protein: CASSRFGQLESPLHF
CDR3 DNA: TGTGCCAGCAGCCGATTCGGACAGTTGGAATCACCCCTCCACTTT

D gene: .
clone size: .
V gene: TRBV19
J gene: TRBJ1-1
CDR3 protein: CASSPRGPKNTEAFF
CDR3 DNA: TGTGCCAGTAGTCCCCGGGGTCCCAAGAACACTGAAGCTTTCTTT

D gene: .
clone size: many
V gene: TRBV29-1
J gene: TRBJ1-1
CDR3 protein: CSVLDTEAFF
CDR3 DNA: TGCAGCGTTTTGGACACTGAAGCTTTCTTT

D gene: .
clone size: .
V gene: TRBV7-2
J gene: TRBJ2-5
CDR3 protein: CASSPSRRSRETQYF
CDR3 DNA: TGTGCCAGCAGCCCCTCGAGGCGAAGCCGGGAGACCCAGTACTTC

D gene: .
clone size: .
V gene: TRBV29-1
J gene: TRBJ2-7
CDR3 protein: CSAVRGSYEQYF
CDR3 DNA: TGCAGCGCCGTGAGGGGGTCCTACGAGCAGTACTTC

D gene: TRBD1
clone size: many
V gene: TRBV5-1
J gene: TRBJ1-1
CDR3 protein: CASSSGQGREAFF
CDR3 DNA: TGCGCCAGCAGCTCTGGACAGGGGCGTGAAGCTTTCTTT

D gene: .
clone size: .
V gene: TRBV20-1
J gene: TRBJ2-1
CDR3 protein: CSARQGGYNEQFF
CDR3 DNA: TGCAGTGCTAGACAGGGGGGATACAATGAGCAGTTCTTC

D gene: .
clone size: .
V gene: TRBV5-4
J gene: TRBJ2-3
CDR3 protein: CASSTGTPDTQYF
CDR3 DNA: TGTGCCAGCAGCACTGGGACACCTGATACGCAGTATTTT

D gene: .
clone size: .
V gene: TRBV7-2
J gene: TRBJ1-6
CDR3 protein: CASSLSGRNYNSPLHF
CDR3 DNA: TGTGCCAGCAGCTTATCCGGGCGGAACTATAATTCACCCCTCCACTTT

D gene: .
clone size: .
V gene: TRBV3-1
J gene: TRBJ1-3
CDR3 protein: CASSRRTAGNTIYF
CDR3 DNA: TGTGCCAGCAGCCGCCGGACAGCTGGAAACACCATATATTTT

D gene: .
clone size: many
V gene: TRBV7-6
J gene: TRBJ1-2
CDR3 protein: CASSQGPSNYGYTF
CDR3 DNA: TGTGCCAGCAGTCAGGGCCCATCTAACTATGGCTACACCTTC

D gene: TRBD2
clone size: many
V gene: TRBV19
J gene: TRBJ2-1
CDR3 protein: CASLPKGPTSGGIDEQFF
CDR3 DNA: TGTGCCAGCTTACCCAAGGGCCCTACTAGCGGGGGGATTGATGAGCAGTTCTTC

D gene: TRBD1
clone size: few
V gene: TRBV7-9
J gene: TRBJ1-1
CDR3 protein: CASSSSTGGTEAFF
CDR3 DNA: TGTGCCAGCAGCTCGAGTACAGGGGGGACTGAAGCTTTCTTT

D gene: TRBD2
clone size: .
V gene: TRBV13
J gene: TRBJ2-3
CDR3 protein: CASSPLAGTRTDTQYF
CDR3 DNA: TGTGCCAGCAGCCCACTAGCGGGGACCAGGACAGATACGCAGTATTTT

D gene: .
clone size: few
V gene: TRBV27
J gene: TRBJ1-3
CDR3 protein: CASGVYSGNTIYF
CDR3 DNA: TGTGCCAGCGGGGTATACTCTGGAAACACCATATATTTT

D gene: .
clone size: few
V gene: TRBV11-3
J gene: TRBJ2-1
CDR3 protein: CASSLSGLMDDEQFF
CDR3 DNA: TGTGCCAGCAGCTTATCGGGGCTAATGGACGATGAGCAGTTCTTC

D gene: .
clone size: once
V gene: TRBV4-1
J gene: TRBJ2-2
CDR3 protein: CASSQDRVTGELFF
CDR3 DNA: TGCGCCAGCAGCCAAGATCGGGTTACCGGGGAGCTGTTTTTT

D gene: .
clone size: .
V gene: TRBV13
J gene: TRBJ1-6
CDR3 protein: CASSLQTNSPLHF
CDR3 DNA: TGTGCCAGCAGCTTACAGACTAATTCACCCCTCCACTTT

D gene: .
clone size: few
V gene: TRBV7-6
J gene: TRBJ2-7
CDR3 protein: CASSRDLSYEQYF
CDR3 DNA: TGTGCCAGCAGCCGGGACTTGTCCTACGAGCAGTACTTC

D gene: TRBD1
clone size: many
V gene: TRBV12-3/TRBV12-4
J gene: TRBJ1-5
CDR3 protein: CASSPRQGRQPQHF
CDR3 DNA: TGTGCCAGCAGTCCGAGACAGGGACGTCAGCCCCAGCATTTT

D gene: TRBD2
clone size: .
V gene: TRBV5-1
J gene: TRBJ2-1
CDR3 protein: CASSLVASGANEQFF
CDR3 DNA: TGCGCCAGCAGCTTGGTGGCTAGCGGGGCCAATGAGCAGTTCTTC

D gene: TRBD1
clone size: many
V gene: TRBV27
J gene: TRBJ1-5
CDR3 protein: CASSLQGDNQPQHF
CDR3 DNA: TGTGCCAGCAGTTTACAGGGGGACAATCAGCCCCAGCATTTT

D gene: TRBD1
clone size: many
V gene: TRBV7-6
J gene: TRBJ1-1
CDR3 protein: CASSPGQLNTEAFF
CDR3 DNA: TGTGCCAGCAGCCCGGGACAGCTGAACACTGAAGCTTTCTTT

D gene: .
clone size: .
V gene: TRBV28
J gene: TRBJ1-2
CDR3 protein: CASSLSGGRYGYTF
CDR3 DNA: TGTGCCAGCAGTTTGAGTGGGGGACGCTATGGCTACACCTTC

D gene: .
clone size: .
V gene: TRBV12-3/TRBV12-4
J gene: TRBJ1-3
CDR3 protein: CASSLPRGTPGNTIYF
CDR3 DNA: TGTGCCAGCAGCCTACCGCGGGGGACCCCCGGAAACACCATATATTTT

D gene: .
clone size: few
V gene: TRBV7-9
J gene: TRBJ1-1
CDR3 protein: CASSQQGVSTEAFF
CDR3 DNA: TGTGCCAGCAGCCAACAGGGTGTGAGCACTGAAGCTTTCTTT

D gene: TRBD2
clone size: many
V gene: TRBV15
J gene: TRBJ2-1
CDR3 protein: CATSRVGGSYNEQFF
CDR3 DNA: TGTGCCACCAGCAGAGTGGGGGGGTCCTACAATGAGCAGTTCTTC

D gene: TRBD1
clone size: many
V gene: TRBV28
J gene: TRBJ2-3
CDR3 protein: CASSSIQGLTDTQYF
CDR3 DNA: TGTGCCAGCAGTTCCATACAGGGGCTTACAGATACGCAGTATTTT

D gene: .
clone size: many
V gene: TRBV12-3/TRBV12-4
J gene: TRBJ1-5
CDR3 protein: CASSTLLYGGMDQPQHF
CDR3 DNA: TGTGCCAGCAGTACCCTCCTTTATGGGGGAATGGATCAGCCCCAGCATTTT

D gene: TRBD1
clone size: .
V gene: TRBV19
J gene: TRBJ2-5
CDR3 protein: CASSINRGLDKETQYF
CDR3 DNA: TGTGCCAGTAGTATCAACAGGGGGCTAGACAAGGAGACCCAGTACTTC

D gene: .
clone size: few
V gene: TRBV11-2
J gene: TRBJ1-2
CDR3 protein: CASSLDEVSGYTF
CDR3 DNA: TGTGCCAGCAGCTTAGATGAGGTATCTGGCTACACCTTC

D gene: .
clone size: medium-sized
V gene: TRBV7-8
J gene: TRBJ1-1
CDR3 protein: CASSSPGGYGVNTEAFF
CDR3 DNA: TGTGCCAGCAGCTCCCCTGGGGGGTATGGGGTGAACACTGAAGCTTTCTTT

D gene: .
clone size: many
V gene: TRBV6-5
J gene: TRBJ1-1
CDR3 protein: CASSHRGGAITEAFF
CDR3 DNA: TGTGCCAGCAGTCACCGGGGGGGGGCTATCACTGAAGCTTTCTTT

D gene: .
clone size: .
V gene: TRBV29-1
J gene: TRBJ2-1
CDR3 protein: CSARNGASEQFF
CDR3 DNA: TGCAGCGCCCGAAATGGGGCAAGTGAGCAGTTCTTC

D gene: TRBD2
clone size: .
V gene: TRBV6-5
J gene: TRBJ2-2
CDR3 protein: CASSKTSSGELFF
CDR3 DNA: TGTGCCAGCAGTAAGACTAGCTCCGGGGAGCTGTTTTTT

D gene: .
clone size: .
V gene: TRBV6-2/TRBV6-3
J gene: TRBJ1-2
CDR3 protein: CASSTTPDKVEGYTF
CDR3 DNA: TGTGCCAGCAGTACAACCCCTGACAAGGTTGAAGGCTACACCTTC

D gene: .
clone size: .
V gene: TRBV4-3
J gene: TRBJ1-5
CDR3 protein: CASSQDRWQPQHF
CDR3 DNA: TGCGCCAGCAGCCAAGATAGGTGGCAGCCCCAGCATTTT